Listed here are 26 T cell receptor beta chains from one sample, sequenced in a study of neurological immune-mediated disorders. This sample's time point: longitudinal time-point 1 (baseline). TCRdb passed the 5' RACE reads through MiXCR, listing each CDR3 protein once. This sample carries about 49,000 distinct CDR3 sequences, 9% to 10% of them seen once, and the ten largest clones take approximately 1.5%. The sequenced sample was PBMCs. The receptors derive from a woman between 35 and 50 years old in good health.

The J gene is TRBJ2-7, the V gene TRBV28; D unresolved. The germline gives CDR1 MDHEN, CDR2 SYDVKM. The CDR3 runs to 15 residues. V lost 6 bases and J 5 bases, leaving 20 bases between the germline ends. The DNA of the CDR3 is TGTGCCAGCAGGTTCGGGCGGTCCCTGAGCCACGAGCAGTACTTC. Its translation is CASRFGRSLSHEQYF.

There are many counts of this clonotype. This chain links TRBV6-5 with TRBJ1-2; D gene unclear. This CDR3 comprises 13 residues. Germline loops: CDR1 MNHEY, CDR2 SVGAGI. The V and J ends lost 2 bases and 2 bases respectively, with 6 bases between them. The CDR3 sequence: CASSYSTNYGYTF. The CDR3 region has the DNA TGTGCCAGCAGTTACAGCACCAACTATGGCTACACCTTC.

With respect to this clonotype: Compared with germline, one end of the junction differs, possibly owing to a read error. This chain connects TRBV20-1 to TRBJ2-2; 9 nucleotides line up with TRBD2. The length of the CDR3 is 17 residues. The germline V gene has CDR1 DFQATT and CDR2 SNEGSKA (reference sequence). For the CDR3, the DNA is TGCATTGCTAGTTCGAGCGGGGGGTTCGCGAACACCGAGGAGCTGTTTTTT. Translating gives CIASSSGGFANTEELFF.

The J gene is TRBJ1-1, the V gene TRBV5-1; perhaps TRBD1 as D (5 bases). Germline CDR1 reads SGHRS; CDR2 reads YFSETQ. The V gene lost 3 bases and the J gene lost 6 bases, with 6 bases spanning the gap. This CDR3 has 11 residues. CDR3 protein: CASSWGAEAFF. CDR3 nucleotides: TGCGCCAGCAGCTGGGGGGCTGAAGCTTTCTTT.

This clonotype was counted many times. V gene TRBV6-2 or TRBV6-3 combines with J gene TRBJ1-2, with D unresolved. The CDR3 length is 11 residues. The germline V gene has CDR1 MNHEY and CDR2 SVGEGT. V lost 6 bases to trimming and J lost 8 bases, with 10 bases between them. The CDR3 DNA sequence: TGTGCCAGCAGCCGTGCTGGGGGCTACACCTTC. Translating it yields CASSRAGGYTF.

This clonotype came up many times. The chain is built from TRBV20-1 and TRBJ1-6, with TRBD1 identical over 10 bases. This CDR3 region has 14 residues. V was pared by 3 bases and J by 9 bases, with 5 bases of the junction left unmatched. CDR1 DFQATT and CDR2 SNEGSKA come from the germline V gene (reference sequence). The CDR3 bases are TGCAGTGCTAGCTTGACAGGGGGCAGTTCACCCCTCCACTTT. This translates into CSASLTGGSSPLHF.

This clonotype was detected ten times or more. The gene calls are TRBV2 and TRBJ2-2; D may match TRBD1 or TRBD2 (5 bases each). The CDR3 covers 14 residues. The V gene lost 6 bases and the J gene lost 1 base, with 9 bases spanning the gap. Germline V gives CDR1 SNHLY, CDR2 FYNNEI. The CDR3 loop reads CASSGTENTGELFF. CDR3 in DNA: TGTGCCAGCAGCGGGACGGAGAACACCGGGGAGCTGTTTTTT.

Comments on this clonotype: With a much larger clone just one base away, this may be a read error. J is TRBJ2-1 and V is TRBV7-7; 7 nucleotides line up with TRBD2. CDR1 and CDR2 (germline): SSHAT, FNYEAQ (reference sequence). The junction had 6 bases not matched to a gene; V was cut back by 1 base and J by 9 bases. The CDR3 covers 14 residues. The CDR3 DNA sequence: TGTGCCAGCAGCTTAGATAGCGGGCTAAGTGAGCAGTTCTTC. This gives the protein CASSLDSGLSEQFF.

This clonotype was picked up many times. The chain combines TRBV5-1 with TRBJ2-5; a weak D match, TRBD1 (6 bases). Germline CDR1 SGHRS, CDR2 YFSETQ. Trimming stripped 1 base from V and 2 bases from J, with 12 bases between. This CDR3 is built from 15 residues. Here the CDR3 DNA reads TGCGCCAGCAGCTTGACGAACAGGGCTCAAGAGACCCAGTACTTC. This codes for CASSLTNRAQETQYF.

This clonotype has ten or more counts. This chain uses TRBV5-1 with TRBJ2-3; TRBD1 matches 9 bases. The CDR3 covers 18 residues. Germline assignment: CDR1 SGHRS and CDR2 YFSETQ. V was pared by 4 bases and J by 4 bases, with 16 bases of the junction left unmatched. The CDR3 loop is CASSRPGQGILRADTQYF. Here the CDR3 DNA reads TGCGCCAGCAGCCGACCGGGACAGGGAATTTTAAGGGCAGATACGCAGTATTTT.

This clonotype was seen more than once but under ten times. The chain uses TRBV12-3 or TRBV12-4 and TRBJ1-1; 9 positions match TRBD1. The CDR3 consists of 15 residues. The V and J ends lost 6 bases and 1 base, in that order; junction bases with no gene match: 6. The CDR3 protein is CASSLKTGGNTEAFF. CDR3 bases: TGTGCCAGCAGCCTGAAGACAGGGGGGAACACTGAAGCTTTCTTT.

This clonotype turned up a few times. The CDR3 nucleotides read TGTGCCAGCAGCTCCCAGGTAGTGAGGGACGGCTCGTATGGCTACACCTTC. It codes for CASSSQVVRDGSYGYTF. J is TRBJ1-2 and V is TRBV7-2, with a possible D match to TRBD1 (5 bases). The CDR3 sequence is 17 residues long. CDR1 and CDR2 (germline): SGHTA, FQGNSA. V lost 4 bases and J 5 bases, leaving 23 bases between the germline ends. Combining the CDR3 with reference TRBV7-2 and TRBJ1-2 gives the whole variable domain GAGVSQSPSNKVTEKGKDVELRCDPISGHTALYWYRQSLGQGLEFLIYFQGNSAPDKSGLPSDRFSAERTGGSVSTLTIQRTQQEDSAVYLCASSSQVVRDGSYGYTFGSGTRLTVV.

This clonotype came up once. This CDR3 is CASSKGQGLSKGAGANVLTF. CDR3 DNA: TGTGCCAGCTCCAAAGGACAGGGATTAAGCAAGGGCGCTGGGGCCAACGTCCTGACTTTC. The chain has TRBV2 and TRBJ2-6, with TRBD1 matching over 8 bases. Trimming removed 8 bases from V and 2 bases from J; junction bases left unmatched: 20. The CDR3 is 20 residues long. Germline V gene sequence: CDR1 SNHLY, CDR2 FYNNEI.

This clonotype showed up many times. The V gene is TRBV5-1, the J gene TRBJ2-2, with TRBD1 matching over 11 bases. This CDR3 region has 16 residues. CDR1 is SGHRS and CDR2 is YFSETQ in the germline V gene. With V trimmed by 4 bases and J by 5 bases, 7 bases remained unmatched. The CDR3 is CASSPGQGARTGELFF. CDR3 bases: TGCGCCAGCAGCCCTGGACAGGGGGCGCGAACCGGGGAGCTGTTTTTT.

This clonotype came up many times. V is TRBV20-1 and J is TRBJ2-1; 7 bases map to TRBD2. The CDR3 runs to 14 residues. CDR1 and CDR2 from the germline V gene are DFQATT and SNEGSKA (reference sequence). The CDR3 here is CSPVLWEGWNEQFF. DNA for the CDR3: TGCAGCCCTGTTTTGTGGGAGGGTTGGAATGAGCAGTTCTTC.

The chain links TRBV7-8 to TRBJ1-1; 7 positions match TRBD1. Germline-derived CDR1 and CDR2 are SGHVS and FQNEAQ. The CDR3 contains 13 residues. The V gene end was trimmed by 4 bases and the J gene end by 12 bases; junction bases not matched to a gene: 11. The CDR3, as DNA: TGTGCCAGCAGCTCCTCGGGACAGAGTGAGTCTTTCTTT. Translated, it gives CASSSSGQSESFF.

This clonotype was recorded a few times. This sequence joins TRBV6-2 or TRBV6-3 and TRBJ1-2; no clear D. Germline loops: CDR1 MNHEY, CDR2 SVGEGT. The CDR3 is 13 residues long. V shed 6 bases and J shed 1 base, with 9 bases lying between them. The CDR3 DNA sequence: TGTGCCAGCAGAACCCCTAATAACTATGGCTACACCTTC. Translation gives CASRTPNNYGYTF.

This clonotype was found many times. V gene TRBV29-1 combines with J gene TRBJ2-5; TRBD1 or TRBD2 may be the D gene (5 bases each). Germline assignment: CDR1 SQVTM and CDR2 ANQGSEA. This CDR3 has 12 residues. V gave up 8 bases and J gave up 2 bases, with 12 bases separating them. The CDR3 reads CSLGTEQETQYF. The CDR3 DNA is TGCAGCCTTGGGACGGAGCAAGAGACCCAGTACTTC.

This clonotype occurred many times. The CDR3 region is CASSKPGTHTDTQYF. CDR3 DNA: TGTGCCAGCAGCAAACCCGGGACCCACACAGATACGCAGTATTTT. V is TRBV6-5 and J is TRBJ2-3; D may be TRBD1 or TRBD2 (5 bases each). Germline V lookup: CDR1 MNHEY, CDR2 SVGAGI. Trimming took 6 bases from V and 2 from J, leaving 15 bases between them. The CDR3 loop spans 15 amino acids.

This clonotype was seen many times. The genes are TRBV10-3 and TRBJ1-5; D unclear. Germline-derived CDR1 and CDR2 are ENHRY and SYGVKD. Between the trimmed V and J ends, which lost 4 bases and 7 bases, there was a span of 14 bases. The CDR3 is 14 amino acids. CDR3 bases: TGTGCCATCAGTGGCGCCCGGGGTGGCCAGCCCCAGCATTTT. It translates to CAISGARGGQPQHF.

This clonotype was observed many times. V usage is TRBV20-1 and J usage is TRBJ2-7; the match to TRBD2 covers 9 bases. Per germline, CDR1 DFQATT and CDR2 SNEGSKA (reference sequence). With V trimmed by 1 base and J by 0 bases, 7 bases remained unmatched. The CDR3 has 16 residues. CDR3 loop: CSARGLAGPSSYEQYF. The CDR3 nucleotides are TGCAGTGCTAGAGGCCTAGCGGGGCCCAGCTCCTACGAGCAGTACTTC.

At least ten counts were recorded for this clonotype. The chain couples TRBV20-1 to TRBJ1-2; D not certain. V was trimmed by 1 base and J by 6 bases, leaving 15 bases between them. There are 14 residues in the CDR3. Germline V lookup: CDR1 DFQATT, CDR2 SNEGSKA (reference sequence). CDR3 nucleotides: TGCAGTGCTAGAGTCTCGAACACCGAGGATGGCTACACCTTC. Protein: CSARVSNTEDGYTF.

This clonotype was counted ten times or more. The chain employs TRBV7-2 and TRBJ2-5; perhaps TRBD2 as D (5 bases). In germline, CDR1 is SGHTA, CDR2 FQGNSA. V shed 5 bases and J shed 5 bases, with 15 bases lying between them. CDR3 length: 14 amino acids. The chain's CDR3 is CASSPGVGGETQYF. The CDR3 nucleotides read TGTGCCAGCAGCCCCGGGGTAGGCGGGGAGACCCAGTACTTC.

This clonotype showed up many times. The gene calls are TRBV12-3 or TRBV12-4 and TRBJ1-3; D uncertain. V dropped 2 bases and J dropped 1 base, with 6 bases sitting between them. The CDR3 consists of 14 residues. Written as DNA, the CDR3 is TGTGCCAGCAGTTTATGGGTTTCTGGAAACACCATATATTTT. Its protein is CASSLWVSGNTIYF.

This clonotype was seen at least ten times. The V gene is TRBV5-1, the J gene TRBJ2-3; D gene unclear. V was pared by 4 bases and J by 0 bases, with 15 bases between. Germline V gene sequence: CDR1 SGHRS, CDR2 YFSETQ. The CDR3 runs 16 residues. CDR3 loop: CASSVEVAESTDTQYF. CDR3 DNA: TGCGCCAGCAGCGTCGAGGTAGCCGAGAGCACAGATACGCAGTATTTT.

This clonotype has a count of ten or more. V usage is TRBV7-2 and J usage is TRBJ1-4, with D unclear. CDR3 length: 13 amino acids. The germline gives CDR1 SGHTA, CDR2 FQGNSA. V was pared by 0 bases and J by 8 bases, with 7 bases between. Written as DNA, the CDR3 is TGTGCCAGCAGCTTAGCTAGGCTGGAAAAACTGTTTTTT. Its protein product is CASSLARLEKLFF.